Included here is one T cell receptor beta chain sequence, with context. Its antigen remains undetermined. The sample holds no much larger clone one base away, and base qualities are not on file. A patient counted as having stable Graves' hyperthyroidism if no progression to ophthalmopathy occurred over 18 months of follow-up. Hyperthyroidism patients were newly diagnosed, had a disease duration of under 2 months, and were aged 18 to 65 years. The study excluded patients with uncontrolled infections, other autoimmune diseases, pregnancy or lactation. Diagnoses were based on clinical symptoms, serum thyroxine and TRAb, thyroid ultrasound and orbital computed tomography. PBMCs were isolated from roughly 10 ml of fresh peripheral blood by Ficoll-Paque density gradient centrifugation. Total RNA was extracted with Trizol reagent, and quality was checked on an Agilent 2100 Bioanalyzer. CDR1 and CDR2 were assigned from the germline V gene (reference sequence) as DFQATT and SNEGSKA. Here V drops 3 bases and J drops 5 bases, and the junction holds 10 bases not matched to any gene. Inclusive of the bounding cysteine and phenylalanine, the CDR3 is 15 residues long. This entry keeps only the CDR3 DNA: 45 bases, framed from base 1.

The TCR beta CDR3 regions were amplified from RNA transcripts. The first round of RT-PCR for the TCR CDR3 was performed with the HTBI primer set and the Qiagen OneStep RT-PCR kit. The libraries were constructed in a second round of multiplex PCR and then size-selected and purified. The libraries were sequenced on an Illumina HiSeq2000 using paired-end 100 bp reads. The authors' analysis ran thus. Raw data were processed with SOAPnuke, discarding reads with adapters, uncalled bases, mean Phred below 15, or no exact constant-primer or identifier match. High-quality paired reads were merged with COPE v1.2.5, and unique nucleotide sequences were defined as clonotypes. MiTCR v1.1 was used to align clonotypes to the IMGT TRBV, TRBD and TRBJ reference segments. The analysis included only V-J combinations with a frequency above 0.0001, which together covered approximately 99% of the repertoires. The TCS score was defined as the ratio of F50 (clonal expansion) to E x V (chaos), calculated using BLOSUM62-based TCRdist between CDR3 peptides within each V-J. Welch's t-statistics and random forest reduced around 520 V-J features to around 14, which were used in a naive Bayes classifier (R e1071). The similarity between thyroid and blood repertoires was quantified using the Morisita-Horn index. The public reads were reanalyzed by TCRdb: fastp trimming at Q25, MiXCR alignment, in-frame beta chains only. Merged by CDR3 protein, the rows form single entries marked with the most common genes and DNA. It is TCRdb's table, rather than the study itself, that gives the V and J calls and clone size. The sample table records around 760,000 distinct CDR3 sequences; roughly 32% of these occur just once. Less than 35% of the sample rests with the top ten.

The sample originates from a study of T cells in Graves' hyperthyroidism and ophthalmopathy (dated by TCRdb to the late 2010s). Regarding the study in general: Peripheral blood samples were taken at the time of initial diagnosis, prior to any treatment. A discovery cohort of around 98 patients, approximately 45 with Graves' ophthalmopathy and 57 with stable Graves' hyperthyroidism, was used to find distinguishing TCR V-J signatures. Whether ophthalmopathy could be predicted prospectively was tested in an independent validation cohort made up of under 20 hyperthyroidism patients plus 17 patients who later progressed to ophthalmopathy. The 100 discovery patients were randomly split 7:3 into training and test sets. In addition, the study compared T-cell repertoires in thyroid tissue and in blood from over 5 Graves' hyperthyroidism patients. Following sampling, methimazole starting at 30 mg daily was given to hyperthyroidism patients, and high-dose intravenous methylprednisolone was given to ophthalmopathy patients. The paper reports TCR Vbeta CDR3 sequencing of 140 or so peripheral blood samples: some 41 ophthalmopathy, over 70 hyperthyroidism and around 17 progressor patients. Paper-wide results and their limitations: Ophthalmopathy was separated from stable hyperthyroidism by a 13 V-J signature model, with around 88% sensitivity and around 81% specificity obtained in cross-validation and 80%/75% obtained in testing. Blood samples also contained most of the expanded thyroid clonotypes (frequency above 0.001), which suggests that blood repertoires may reflect thyroid immune responses. Sample size was not statistically predetermined, and investigators were not blinded to group allocation. In validation, the model predicted progression to ophthalmopathy a median of 6.5 months before onset, with 70% to 71% sensitivity and almost 75% specificity.

Here the chain combines TRBV20-1 and TRBJ2-7, and 10 junction bases match TRBD1. The sequenced material came from blood. The sequence was obtained from a woman in her forties with Graves' hyperthyroidism. The CDR3 corresponds to CSASPGGGQGHEQYF. The DNA reads as follows: TGCAGTGCTAGTCCCGGCGGGGGACAGGGGCACGAGCAGTACTTC.